A single sample gave rise to the 23 T cell receptor beta chains below, sequenced in a study of shared clonotypes between healthy human individuals. Here immunoSEQ multiplex PCR was the method, and the copy in TCRdb shows in-frame clones only, minus some. This sample has a few hundred thousand clones, with roughly 72% found just once. The sequenced sample consisted of PBMCs. All receptors come from a woman between 40 and 50 years old in good health. Some clones in this sample may be carry-over from other donors' samples.

This clone was detected many times. The chain has TRBV6-1 and TRBJ1-1; 7 bases match TRBD1. Germline V CDR1 and CDR2: MNHNS, SASEGT. This CDR3 comprises 13 residues. With V trimmed by 8 bases and J by 5 bases, 8 bases remained unmatched. The CDR3 nucleotides are TGTGCCAGCGGGGGACAGATGAGAACTGAAGCTTTCTTT. It encodes CASGGQMRTEAFF.

The sample holds one count of this clone. The junction shows a germline mismatch at one end, possibly a read error. The chain joins TRBV2 to TRBJ2-3, with unresolved D. This CDR3 is built from 12 residues. Germline lookup yields CDR1 SNHLY and CDR2 FYNNEI. CDR3 region: CAGSERPDTQYF. CDR3 DNA sequence: TGTGCCGGCAGTGAAAGACCAGATACGCAGTATTTT.

This chain joins TRBV7-2 and TRBJ1-5; D unresolved. This CDR3 is 14 amino acids long. Germline-derived CDR1 and CDR2 are SGHTA and FQGNSA. Trimming removed 0 bases from V and 11 bases from J, with 14 bases in between. DNA for the CDR3: TGTGCCAGCAGCTTAGCAGGGATCCCTACAGCCCAGCATTTT. It yields the protein CASSLAGIPTAQHF. The full variable domain, its missing parts supplied by reference TRBV7-2 and TRBJ1-5, is GAGVSQSPSNKVTEKGKDVELRCDPISGHTALYWYRQSLGQGLEFLIYFQGNSAPDKSGLPSDRFSAERTGGSVSTLTIQRTQQEDSAVYLCASSLAGIPTAQHFGDGTRLSIL.

The chain employs TRBV7-8 and TRBJ1-2; no clear D. Germline assignment: CDR1 SGHVS and CDR2 FQNEAQ. This CDR3 comprises 13 residues. V lost 5 bases, J lost 6 bases, and 13 bases lay in between. The CDR3 DNA is TGTGCCAGCAGCCTGGTACGGGGTAATGGCTACACCTTC. Encoded protein: CASSLVRGNGYTF. Based on the CDR3 plus reference TRBV7-8 and TRBJ1-2, the full variable domain is GAGVSQSPRYKVAKRGQDVALRCDPISGHVSLFWYQQALGQGPEFLTYFQNEAQLDKSGLPSDRFFAERPEGSVSTLKIQRTQQEDSAVYLCASSLVRGNGYTFGSGTRLTVV.

J is TRBJ1-2 and V is TRBV4-2, with D possibly being TRBD1 (5 bases). The CDR3 has 13 amino acids. CDR1 and CDR2 from the germline V gene are LGHNA and YNFKEQ. The V and J ends lost 4 bases and 8 bases respectively, with 14 bases between them. The DNA of the CDR3 is TGTGCCAGCAGCCCGGGCAGGGCATGGGGCTACACCTTC. Translating it yields CASSPGRAWGYTF.

The V gene is TRBV6-1, the J gene TRBJ1-5, with D hard to call. The germline V gene encodes CDR1 MNHNS and CDR2 SASEGT. With 2 bases removed from V and 4 bases from J, the gap between germline ends came to 6 bases. The CDR3 loop spans 13 amino acids. CDR3 residues: CASSEMLNQPQHF. The CDR3 DNA reads TGTGCCAGCAGTGAAATGTTGAATCAGCCCCAGCATTTT.

The chain has TRBV7-2 and TRBJ2-5; 10 nucleotides agree with TRBD1. The length of the CDR3 is 13 residues. Trimming at V came to 3 bases and at J to 6 bases, leaving 1 base not matched to a gene. CDR1 is SGHTA, CDR2 FQGNSA, per germline. The CDR3 sequence is CASSLGQGQTQYF. DNA of the CDR3: TGTGCCAGCAGCTTGGGACAGGGGCAGACCCAGTACTTC.

The rearrangement joins TRBV28 to TRBJ1-5, with a weak D call TRBD1 (6 bases). The germline V gene encodes CDR1 MDHEN and CDR2 SYDVKM. The V end lost 6 bases, the J end lost 0 bases, and 9 bases lay between the germline ends. There are 14 residues in the CDR3. The CDR3 protein is CASSRGNSNQPQHF. For the CDR3, the DNA is TGTGCCAGCAGCAGGGGAAATAGCAATCAGCCCCAGCATTTT.

The chain recombines TRBV29-1 with TRBJ2-7, with D unresolved. The CDR3 has 14 residues. The germline V gene encodes CDR1 SQVTM and CDR2 ANQGSEA. The germline V and J ends were trimmed by 0 bases and 4 bases, with 13 bases remaining between them. Written as DNA, the CDR3 is TGCAGCGTTGAAGATTCAAGGGCCCGGTACGAGCAGTACTTC. Translation gives CSVEDSRARYEQYF.

The chain employs TRBV2 and TRBJ2-7; TRBD1 agrees at 10 bases. There are 16 residues in the CDR3. The V segment lost 5 bases and the J segment 1 base; nucleotides outside the gene matches: 8. Germline V gives CDR1 SNHLY, CDR2 FYNNEI. CDR3 bases: TGTGCCAGCAGTACTCCGGGACAGGGGCGTTCCTACGAGCAGTACTTC. Its translation: CASSTPGQGRSYEQYF.

This chain links TRBV5-1 with TRBJ1-1; possible D gene TRBD1, 5 bases. The CDR3 totals 14 residues. V shed 3 bases and J shed 0 bases, with 9 bases lying between them. Germline V gene data show CDR1 as SGHRS and CDR2 as YFSETQ. In DNA form, the CDR3 reads TGCGCCAGCAGCTCCCAGACAGTGAACACTGAAGCTTTCTTT. Its protein is CASSSQTVNTEAFF.

This chain uses TRBV7-8 with TRBJ2-3; 9 bases are a match to TRBD2. CDR1 is SGHVS and CDR2 is FQNEAQ in the germline V gene. The CDR3 extends over 17 amino acids. J was trimmed by 6 bases and V by 0 bases; bases with no gene match: 10. The CDR3 bases are TGTGCCAGCAGCTTAGCGTTCGCGGGAGGGCCAGGGGATACGCAGTATTTT. The encoded protein is CASSLAFAGGPGDTQYF. The whole variable domain, filled in from reference TRBV7-8 and TRBJ2-3, reads GAGVSQSPRYKVAKRGQDVALRCDPISGHVSLFWYQQALGQGPEFLTYFQNEAQLDKSGLPSDRFFAERPEGSVSTLKIQRTQQEDSAVYLCASSLAFAGGPGDTQYFGPGTRLTVL.

The chain links TRBV10-1 to TRBJ2-2; D is ambiguous. CDR1 and CDR2 from the germline V gene are WNHNN and SYGVQD (reference sequence). The ends were cut back, 0 bases at V and 4 bases at J, with 6 bases in the middle. CDR3 size: 14 residues. The CDR3 DNA reads as TGCGCCAGCAGTGAGTCGTTCGGCACCGGGGAGCTGTTTTTT. Translating it yields CASSESFGTGELFF.

The chain employs TRBV4-3 and TRBJ2-3; tentative D call: TRBD1 (6 bases). Germline-derived CDR1 and CDR2 are LGHNA and YSLEER. V lost 0 bases, J lost 4 bases, and 14 bases lay in between. This CDR3 is 16 amino acids long. CDR3 DNA sequence: TGCGCCAGCAGCCAAGATACGGCAGGGGCTGCAGATACGCAGTATTTT. Its translation is CASSQDTAGAADTQYF.

This clone was detected a few times. Other DNA sequences in this specimen translate into the identical CDR3. This sequence joins TRBV29-1 and TRBJ1-5; 9 nucleotides align to TRBD1. Germline CDR1 is SQVTM and CDR2 is ANQGSEA. With V trimmed by 6 bases and J by 4 bases, 1 base remained unmatched. The CDR3 contains 12 residues. CDR3 sequence reads: CSVGQGNQPQHF. CDR3 DNA: TGCAGCGTAGGACAGGGGAATCAGCCCCAGCATTTT. Full variable domain (remainder filled in from reference TRBV29-1 and TRBJ1-5): SAVISQKPSRDICQRGTSLTIQCQVDSQVTMMFWYRQQPGQSLTLIATANQGSEATYESGFVIDKFPISRPNLTFSTLTVSNMSPEDSSIYLCSVGQGNQPQHFGDGTRLSIL.

This chain links TRBV28 with TRBJ1-1, with unresolved D. The CDR3 is made up of 14 amino acids. With 5 bases removed from V and 4 bases from J, the gap between germline ends came to 14 bases. Germline-derived CDR1 and CDR2 are MDHEN and SYDVKM. The CDR3 coding sequence is TGTGCCAGCAGTCCCCCCGGAGGGCGCACTGAAGCTTTCTTT. It translates to CASSPPGGRTEAFF.

This sequence joins TRBV28 and TRBJ2-7; a possible D gene is TRBD1 (6 bases). This CDR3 contains 15 residues. The V end lost 3 bases, the J end lost 4 bases, and 16 bases lay between the germline ends. The germline gives CDR1 MDHEN, CDR2 SYDVKM. The CDR3 is CASSFYQQGRYEQYF. Here the CDR3 DNA reads TGTGCCAGCAGTTTTTACCAACAGGGTCGGTACGAGCAGTACTTC.

This clone occurred once. This rearrangement joins TRBV27 to TRBJ2-7, with 14 positions matching TRBD2. The CDR3 extends over 17 amino acids. Per the germline V gene, CDR1 is MNHEY and CDR2 is SMNVEV (reference sequence). Germline trimming cut 3 bases from V and 3 bases from J; bases unmatched to any gene: 7. CDR3 amino acids: CASSFYHGLAGGYEQYF. The CDR3 bases are TGTGCCAGCAGTTTCTACCACGGACTAGCGGGAGGCTACGAGCAGTACTTC.

The chain combines TRBV7-9 with TRBJ2-5; D ambiguous. TRBJ2-7 explains the end of the DNA better; the J call may be wrong. The CDR3 consists of 12 residues. Per germline, CDR1 SEHNR and CDR2 FQNEAQ (reference sequence). The CDR3 bases are TGTGCCAGCAGCTTAATGGACTACGAGCAGTACTTC. Protein product: CASSLMDYEQYF.

The chain uses TRBV5-1 and TRBJ2-5; D is unclear. The germline V and J ends were trimmed by 0 bases and 4 bases, with 10 bases remaining between them. The CDR3 runs to 14 residues. CDR1 SGHRS and CDR2 YFSETQ come from the germline V gene. The CDR3 sequence is CASSLEGFGETQYF. The CDR3 DNA sequence: TGCGCCAGCAGCTTGGAGGGTTTTGGAGAGACCCAGTACTTC. The whole variable domain, remainder taken from reference TRBV5-1 and TRBJ2-5, is KAGVTQTPRYLIKTRGQQVTLSCSPISGHRSVSWYQQTPGQGLQFLFEYFSETQRNKGNFPGRFSGRQFSNSRSEMNVSTLELGDSALYLCASSLEGFGETQYFGPGTRLLVL.

The genes are TRBV7-2 and TRBJ2-3, with D perhaps TRBD2 (6 bases). This CDR3 is built from 15 residues. The V gene's germline CDR1 is SGHTA and CDR2 FQGNSA. Trimming left V 5 bases short and J 4 bases short, with 16 bases between. CDR3 nucleotide sequence: TGTGCCAGCAGCATCTCCGTGGGAGGTGCAGATACGCAGTATTTT. It yields the protein CASSISVGGADTQYF.

CDR3: CASSLGPGQETQYF. The CDR3 nucleotides are TGCGCCAGCAGCTTGGGTCCAGGACAAGAGACCCAGTACTTC. The chain is built from TRBV5-1 and TRBJ2-5; D unclear. The germline V gene encodes CDR1 SGHRS and CDR2 YFSETQ. The germline V and J ends were trimmed by 0 bases and 2 bases, with 8 bases remaining between them. The CDR3 has 14 residues.

V gene TRBV4-2 combines with J gene TRBJ2-1; no definite D call. V shed 4 bases and J shed 6 bases, with 10 bases lying between them. CDR1 is LGHNA and CDR2 is YNFKEQ in the germline V gene. CDR3 size: 13 residues. CDR3 nucleotide sequence: TGTGCCAGCAGCCCTTATACCCGCAATGAGCAGTTCTTC. It is translated as CASSPYTRNEQFF.